Listed here are 23 T cell receptor beta chains from one sample, sequenced in a study of T-cell memory formation after mild COVID-19. A single record per CDR3 protein comes from TCRdb applying MiXCR to the 5' RACE reads. The table has 110,000 or so distinct CDR3 sequences, about 24% seen once. The sequencing input was PBMCs or a T cell subset sorted from them (not recorded which). The receptors stem from a young man who had mild COVID-19 (a few samples of this study predate the infection). Cell type and time point are not known.

V usage is TRBV20-1 and J usage is TRBJ2-5, with TRBD1 matching 8 bases. The CDR3 loop spans 15 amino acids. Germline V CDR1 and CDR2: DFQATT, SNEGSKA (reference sequence). Trimming cost V 2 bases and J 5 bases; bases outside gene matches: 10. DNA for the CDR3: TGCAGTGCTAGACCCCCCGACAGGGGAACCGAGACCCAGTACTTC. The encoded protein is CSARPPDRGTETQYF.

The rearrangement uses TRBV11-3 and TRBJ2-3; 10 bases are a match to TRBD1. The CDR3 is 16 amino acids. Germline V gives CDR1 SGHNT, CDR2 YENEEA. Trimming cost V 5 bases and J 2 bases; bases outside gene matches: 7. As DNA, the CDR3 is TGTGCCAGCAGCGGACCCGGGACAGGGGTCACAGATACGCAGTATTTT. As protein: CASSGPGTGVTDTQYF.

This clonotype was observed a few times. This chain connects TRBV11-1 to TRBJ2-7; 9 nucleotides match TRBD1. The V and J ends lost 4 bases and 4 bases, in that order; junction bases with no gene match: 5. CDR1 and CDR2 (germline): SGHAT, FQDESV (reference sequence). The CDR3 loop spans 14 amino acids. CDR3 coding DNA: TGTGCCAGCAGCTACGGGACAGGGTTTTACGAGCAGTACTTC. This translates into CASSYGTGFYEQYF.

This clonotype was observed a few times. The chain uses TRBV12-3 or TRBV12-4 and TRBJ2-1; D is unclear. The CDR3 has 12 residues. V dropped 3 bases and J dropped 6 bases, with 6 bases sitting between them. CDR3 in amino acids: CASSFGGNEQFF. CDR3 coding DNA: TGTGCCAGCAGTTTCGGTGGCAATGAGCAGTTCTTC.

There are a few counts of this clonotype. J is TRBJ2-3 and V is TRBV28; 13 bases map to TRBD2. V lost 5 bases and J lost 2; bases outside the gene matches: 1. Germline assignment: CDR1 MDHEN and CDR2 SYDVKM. The CDR3 consists of 15 residues. In DNA, the CDR3 is TGTGCCAGCAGTGGGACTAGCGGGAACACAGATACGCAGTATTTT. Its translation: CASSGTSGNTDTQYF.

The CDR3, as DNA: TGTGCCAGCAGGCCCAGGGGCGCGGCCAAAAACATTCAGTACTTC. This codes for CASRPRGAAKNIQYF. The rearrangement joins TRBV6-2 or TRBV6-3 to TRBJ2-4, with a possible D match to TRBD1 (6 bases). The CDR3 runs 15 residues. Germline V lookup: CDR1 MNHEY, CDR2 SVGEGT. Trimming shortened V by 6 bases and J by 1 base, and 13 bases separated the two germline ends.

The V and J genes are TRBV27 and TRBJ2-2, with 7 bases fitting TRBD2. V was pared by 7 bases and J by 8 bases, with 7 bases of the junction left unmatched. CDR3 length: 13 residues. CDR1 and CDR2 (germline): MNHEY, SMNVEV (reference sequence). CDR3 amino acids: CASKWGGVGELFF. The CDR3 DNA sequence: TGTGCCAGCAAATGGGGAGGGGTTGGGGAGCTGTTTTTT.

V gene TRBV24-1 combines with J gene TRBJ2-7; TRBD1 is a possible D gene (6 bases). Germline V lookup: CDR1 KGHDR, CDR2 SFDVKD. CDR3 length equals 14 residues. Trimming took 2 bases from V and 2 from J, leaving 9 bases between them. CDR3 nucleotide sequence: TGTGCCACCAGTGATTCGGGACACCCCTACGAGCAGTACGTC. Its translation is CATSDSGHPYEQYV.

The chain uses TRBV9 and TRBJ2-7; D gene ambiguous. Germline CDR1 is SGDLS and CDR2 is YYNGEE. The germline V and J ends were trimmed by 0 bases and 3 bases, with 10 bases remaining between them. The CDR3 extends over 14 amino acids. DNA for the CDR3: TGTGCCAGCAGCGTAGGCACCGTTGGCTACGAGCAGTACTTC. Its protein is CASSVGTVGYEQYF.

The CDR3 nucleotides read TGTGCCAGCAGCTTGACAGGTAGCGAGCAGTACTTC. Amino acid sequence: CASSLTGSEQYF. This rearrangement joins TRBV5-5 to TRBJ2-7; TRBD1 is a possible D gene (5 bases). This CDR3 contains 12 residues. V was clipped by 1 base and J by 6 bases, with 8 bases between them. Germline CDR1 SGHKS, CDR2 YYEKEE (reference sequence).

The rearrangement links TRBV6-6 to TRBJ1-5; D remains unclear. Germline CDR1 and CDR2: MNHNY and SVGAGI (reference sequence). This CDR3 region has 14 residues. The V end was cut by 2 bases, the J end by 2 bases, with 7 bases between. The CDR3 nucleotides are TGTGCCAGCAGTTACCTGAGGGGCAATCAGCCCCAGCATTTT. Residues: CASSYLRGNQPQHF.

This clonotype was seen a handful of times. CDR3 in DNA: TGTGCCAGCAGAGACGGGCCGGGACAGGGGGCCTACGAGCAGTACTTC. It translates to CASRDGPGQGAYEQYF. V usage is TRBV28 and J usage is TRBJ2-7; 11 bases map to TRBD1. The CDR3 extends over 16 amino acids. V lost 6 bases, J lost 2 bases, and 9 bases stayed unmatched. Germline loops: CDR1 MDHEN, CDR2 SYDVKM.

V and J are TRBV29-1 and TRBJ2-3; 11 positions match TRBD2. Germline V lookup: CDR1 SQVTM, CDR2 ANQGSEA. The J segment lost 3 bases and the V segment lost 6 bases, leaving 5 bases of the junction unmatched. This CDR3 region has 14 residues. The CDR3, as DNA: TGCAGCGTGATAGCGGGGGGGAGTACAGATACGCAGTATTTT. It is translated as CSVIAGGSTDTQYF.

There are a few counts of this clonotype. This rearrangement joins TRBV20-1 to TRBJ1-2, with D hard to call. The CDR3 has 13 amino acids. V gave up 5 bases and J gave up 4 bases, with 14 bases separating them. Germline CDR1 and CDR2: DFQATT and SNEGSKA (reference sequence). Here the CDR3 DNA reads TGCAGTGCTTTAGGGTCGTCTAGCTATGGCTACACCTTC. As protein: CSALGSSSYGYTF.

V and J are TRBV7-9 and TRBJ2-5; 8 positions match TRBD2. CDR1 SEHNR and CDR2 FQNEAQ come from the germline V gene (reference sequence). The CDR3 loop spans 15 amino acids. The trim removed 5 bases at V and 2 bases at J, leaving 7 bases unmatched. CDR3 protein: CASSRAPGGQETQYF. CDR3 DNA sequence: TGTGCCAGCAGCCGCGCACCGGGGGGGCAAGAGACCCAGTACTTC.

This rearrangement joins TRBV18 to TRBJ1-1; 9 nucleotides agree with TRBD1. V shed 3 bases and J 6 bases; nucleotides not matched to a gene: 2. Germline V gives CDR1 KGHSH, CDR2 LQKENI. CDR3 length equals 13 residues. The CDR3 region is CASSPGDRAEAFF. The CDR3 DNA sequence: TGTGCCAGCTCACCGGGGGACAGGGCTGAAGCTTTCTTT.

This clonotype has only a few counts. J is TRBJ2-3 and V is TRBV10-2; no clear D. V was trimmed by 10 bases and J by 10 bases, leaving 15 bases between them. Germline assignment: CDR1 WSHSY and CDR2 SAAADI. The CDR3 spans 11 residues. This CDR3 is CATSGPGPQYF. The CDR3 coding sequence is TGCGCCACCTCCGGCCCGGGCCCGCAGTATTTT.

A few counts support this clonotype. The chain has TRBV7-9 and TRBJ1-1; 9 bases match TRBD1. CDR1 SEHNR and CDR2 FQNEAQ come from the germline V gene (reference sequence). The CDR3 has 15 amino acids. V was pared by 5 bases and J by 4 bases, with 8 bases of the junction left unmatched. The CDR3 DNA reads TGTGCCAGCAGCCCCCGGGACAGGGTAATCACTGAAGCTTTCTTT. It is translated as CASSPRDRVITEAFF.

The chain carries TRBV11-2 and TRBJ2-7; no firm D call. Per germline, CDR1 SGHAT and CDR2 FQNNGV. CDR3 length: 13 residues. The ends were cut back, 1 base at V and 8 bases at J, with 12 bases in the middle. DNA for the CDR3: TGTGCCAGCAGCTTAGCGGTCGTCGGCAAGCAGTACTTC. The encoded protein is CASSLAVVGKQYF.

V gene TRBV11-2 combines with J gene TRBJ2-5, with a tentative D call TRBD1 (5 bases). CDR1 is SGHAT and CDR2 is FQNNGV in the germline V gene. V was trimmed by 4 bases and J by 5 bases, leaving 8 bases between them. The CDR3 sequence is 12 residues long. The CDR3 DNA is TGTGCCAGCAGCTGGAAGGGGGAGACCCAGTACTTC. It is translated as CASSWKGETQYF.

The J gene is TRBJ2-7, the V gene TRBV10-3, with D perhaps given as TRBD1 or TRBD2 (5 bases each). Looked up from germline, CDR1 is ENHRY and CDR2 is SYGVKD. Trimming stripped 2 bases from V and 2 bases from J, with 7 bases between. The length of the CDR3 is 13 residues. CDR3 nucleotides: TGTGCCATCAGTGAGGAGGGGACCTACGAGCAGTACTTC. It translates to CAISEEGTYEQYF.

This chain connects TRBV29-1 to TRBJ1-3; D is ambiguous. V lost 4 bases and J lost 4, with 5 bases in between. Germline V gives CDR1 SQVTM, CDR2 ANQGSEA. The CDR3 consists of 11 residues. CDR3 DNA sequence: TGCAGCGTTGTCGGAGGAAACACCATATATTTT. Translation gives CSVVGGNTIYF.

The chain employs TRBV6-5 and TRBJ1-1, with D unresolved. CDR3 length equals 14 residues. V was clipped by 6 bases and J by 6 bases, with 17 bases between them. CDR1 and CDR2 from the germline V gene are MNHEY and SVGAGI. This chain's CDR3 is CASSRRPSSAEAFF. Here the CDR3 DNA reads TGTGCCAGCAGCAGAAGACCGTCCAGTGCTGAAGCTTTCTTT.